The 19 T cell receptor beta chains below were found in one sample sequenced in a study of blood T cell repertoires in COVID-19. Clones were sequenced by immunoSEQ multiplex PCR, and TCRdb holds only the in-frame ones, with some missing. The repertoire holds about 370,000 clones, with approximately 92% as singletons. The specimen sequenced was PBMCs or T cells enriched from blood (not recorded which). These receptors were obtained from a man younger than 30 who had recovered from COVID-19.

The V and J genes are TRBV7-3 and TRBJ1-1; D possibly corresponds to TRBD1 (5 bases). Trimming pared 2 bases from V and 2 bases from J, leaving 9 bases between. This CDR3 has 14 residues. Germline lookup yields CDR1 SGHTA and CDR2 FQGTGA. The chain's CDR3 is CASSLLGANTEAFF. Here the CDR3 DNA reads TGTGCCAGCAGCTTACTAGGGGCTAACACTGAAGCTTTCTTT.

The chain employs TRBV2 and TRBJ2-5; 7 bases line up with TRBD1. Germline V lookup: CDR1 SNHLY, CDR2 FYNNEI. Unmatched junction bases numbered 10, after V lost 6 bases and J lost 9 bases. The CDR3 has 13 amino acids. CDR3: CASRGQSVGAQYF. CDR3 nucleotide sequence: TGTGCCAGCAGGGGACAGTCGGTTGGGGCCCAGTACTTC.

As regards this clone: The same CDR3 can be traced to other DNA sequences in this sample. The rearrangement links TRBV28 to TRBJ2-1; 11 nucleotides agree with TRBD2. V gave up 5 bases and J gave up 3 bases; unmatched junction bases: 3. CDR3 length: 15 amino acids. The germline CDR1 and CDR2 sequences are MDHEN and SYDVKM. The DNA of the CDR3 is TGTGCCAGCAGTCCCGGGACTAGCGGCTACAATGAGCAGTTCTTC. Protein sequence: CASSPGTSGYNEQFF.

This chain joins TRBV6-5 and TRBJ2-4; 7 bases align to TRBD1. In germline, CDR1 is MNHEY, CDR2 SVGAGI. CDR3 size: 16 residues. V gave up 3 bases and J gave up 5 bases; unmatched junction bases: 10. As DNA, the CDR3 is TGTGCCAGCAGTTATTTCCCGACAGGGAGTGAAAACATTCAGTACTTC. This translates into CASSYFPTGSENIQYF.

This chain joins TRBV19 and TRBJ1-4; maybe TRBD1 (6 bases). Trimming took 5 bases from V and 7 from J, leaving 14 bases between them. The CDR3 totals 14 residues. Per germline, CDR1 LNHDA and CDR2 SQIVND (reference sequence). DNA for the CDR3: TGTGCCAGTAGTCGACAGGTATCATCTGAAAAACTGTTTTTT. Protein product: CASSRQVSSEKLFF.

The J gene is TRBJ2-1, the V gene TRBV6-5; 10 bases match TRBD1. CDR1 is MNHEY and CDR2 is SVGAGI in the germline V gene. CDR3 length: 14 residues. V shed 5 bases, J shed 6 bases, and the junction held 4 bases outside the gene matches. The CDR3 DNA is TGTGCCAGCAGTCCCGGGACAGGGGCCAATGAGCAGTTCTTC. Encoded protein: CASSPGTGANEQFF.

The genes are TRBV12-3 or TRBV12-4 and TRBJ1-5, with no clear D. V was cut by 6 bases and J by 6 bases, with 9 bases left in between. The CDR3 sequence is 12 residues long. DNA of the CDR3: TGTGCCAGCAGCCCTACCCGTCAGCCCCAGCATTTT. Translation: CASSPTRQPQHF.

The V gene is TRBV7-9, the J gene TRBJ2-1; D gene ambiguous. V lost 5 bases and J lost 0, with 14 bases in between. CDR1 SEHNR and CDR2 FQNEAQ come from the germline V gene (reference sequence). The CDR3 is 16 amino acids. For the CDR3, the DNA is TGTGCCAGCAGCGCTACACCTCGGAGCTCCTACAATGAGCAGTTCTTC. It is translated as CASSATPRSSYNEQFF.

This clone was seen more than once but under ten times. This chain links TRBV9 with TRBJ1-6, with 10 bases identical to TRBD1. After removal of 0 bases from V and 9 bases from J, the junction contained 6 bases not matched to a gene. The CDR3 is 16 residues long. Germline CDR1 SGDLS, CDR2 YYNGEE. As DNA, the CDR3 is TGTGCCAGCAGCGTAGAAGTAGGGGACAGGGGTTCACCCCTCCACTTT. This sequence encodes CASSVEVGDRGSPLHF.

This clone was recorded at least ten times. The CDR3 DNA reads as TGTGCCAGCAGTCGAGGGGACAGCTCCTACGAGCAGTACTTC. Translated: CASSRGDSSYEQYF. The gene calls are TRBV25-1 and TRBJ2-7; TRBD1 agrees at 7 bases. Germline CDR1 is MGHDK and CDR2 is SYGVNS. This CDR3 has 14 residues. Trimming took 5 bases from V and 0 from J; bases not matched to a gene: 4.

The chain links TRBV5-1 to TRBJ2-7, with 8 bases matching TRBD1. V lost 0 bases and J lost 7; bases outside the gene matches: 9. The CDR3 is 15 residues long. Germline V gene data show CDR1 as SGHRS and CDR2 as YFSETQ. Written as DNA, the CDR3 is TGCGCCAGCAGCTTGGGATCCGGGACAGGAGGGGAGCAGTACTTC. Translated, it gives CASSLGSGTGGEQYF.

The chain carries TRBV27 and TRBJ2-2, with D possibly TRBD1 on 6 matching bases. Germline V gives CDR1 MNHEY, CDR2 SMNVEV (reference sequence). The CDR3 is 15 residues long. Trimming cost V 9 bases and J 3 bases, with 17 bases left between them. The CDR3 region is CARPRQALHTGELFF. CDR3 bases: TGTGCCAGGCCTCGACAGGCACTACACACCGGGGAGCTGTTTTTT.

The CDR3 spells CASSQDQLREKLFF. As DNA, the CDR3 is TGTGCCAGCAGCCAAGATCAACTCCGGGAAAAACTGTTTTTT. This rearrangement joins TRBV3-1 (or the pseudogene TRBV3-2) to TRBJ1-4; D unresolved. Germline assignment: CDR1 LGHDT and CDR2 YNNKEL (reference sequence). V lost 0 bases and J lost 8, with 10 bases in between. The CDR3 totals 14 residues.

The V and J genes are TRBV19 and TRBJ2-1; TRBD1 is a possible D gene (5 bases). The germline V gene encodes CDR1 LNHDA and CDR2 SQIVND (reference sequence). V was cut by 7 bases and J by 6 bases, with 16 bases left in between. The CDR3 runs to 14 residues. This CDR3 reads CASKAQGSINEQFF. In DNA, the CDR3 is TGTGCCAGTAAGGCCCAGGGTTCTATCAATGAGCAGTTCTTC.

The chain employs TRBV6-5 and TRBJ1-5, with a tentative D call TRBD1 (5 bases). The CDR3 is 15 amino acids. Germline-derived CDR1 and CDR2 are MNHEY and SVGAGI. The V end was cut by 6 bases, the J end by 3 bases, with 15 bases between. Here the CDR3 reads CASSPSGGNNQPQHF. In DNA, the CDR3 is TGTGCCAGCAGCCCGTCCGGGGGTAACAATCAGCCCCAGCATTTT.

This sequence joins TRBV18 and TRBJ2-7, with 12 bases aligning to TRBD2. J was trimmed by 7 bases and V by 6 bases; bases with no gene match: 4. The length of the CDR3 is 13 residues. From germline, CDR1 is KGHSH and CDR2 LQKENI. CDR3 sequence: CASSPTSGGEQYF. CDR3 DNA sequence: TGTGCCAGCTCGCCGACTAGCGGGGGAGAGCAGTACTTC.

The rearrangement uses TRBV5-1 and TRBJ2-2; 7 bases align to TRBD1. Germline V lookup: CDR1 SGHRS, CDR2 YFSETQ. V lost 1 base and J lost 6; bases outside the gene matches: 3. The CDR3 consists of 14 residues. The CDR3 protein is CASSLITGAGELFF. DNA for the CDR3: TGCGCCAGCAGCTTGATAACAGGGGCCGGGGAGCTGTTTTTT.

V usage is TRBV7-2 and J usage is TRBJ2-5; D is ambiguous. V was pared by 2 bases and J by 2 bases, with 6 bases between. The CDR3 consists of 13 residues. Germline assignment: CDR1 SGHTA and CDR2 FQGNSA. The CDR3 loop reads CASSLNRQETQYF. The CDR3 DNA is TGTGCCAGCAGCTTAAACAGACAAGAGACCCAGTACTTC.

The gene calls are TRBV9 and TRBJ2-7; 7 bases are shared with TRBD2. The CDR3 spans 13 residues. V was pared by 0 bases and J by 5 bases, with 2 bases of the junction left unmatched. Germline V gene sequence: CDR1 SGDLS, CDR2 YYNGEE. The CDR3 DNA is TGTGCCAGCAGCGTAGCGGGAGGTAACGAGCAGTACTTC. As protein: CASSVAGGNEQYF. The variable domain in full, with the rest retrieved from reference TRBV9 and TRBJ2-7, is DSGVTQTPKHLITATGQRVTLRCSPRSGDLSVYWYQQSLDQGLQFLIQYYNGEERAKGNILERFSAQQFPDLHSELNLSSLELGDSALYFCASSVAGGNEQYFGPGTRLTVT.